This entry concerns a single TCR beta chain. Its antigen is not known. The sample originates from a study of CD8 T cells in ankylosing spondylitis. Regarding the study as a whole: Blood of patients with ankylosing spondylitis appeared to be characterized by a TCR beta motif of eight or nine highly homologous variants. Some motif variants had been reported before (in reactive arthritis synovial fluid and blood). Clones tied to disease were said to be significantly enriched in matched ankylosing spondylitis synovial fluid.

Germline V lookup: CDR1 SGDLS, CDR2 YYNGEE. The J segment lost 8 bases and the V segment lost 2 bases, leaving 8 bases of the junction unmatched. The CDR3 is made up of 15 amino acids. The TCR beta libraries were generated through quantitative 5'-RACE incorporating molecular barcodes. TCRdb recomputed calls from the 5' RACE reads with MiXCR, one row per CDR3 protein. The sample consists of about 360,000 distinct CDR3 sequences, around 20% of them appearing once. This chain links TRBV9 with TRBJ2-3; 10 bases are shared with TRBD2. The TCR was taken from a male donor with ankylosing spondylitis or in good health (not recorded which). Sequencing input: blood, either unsorted or a sorted T cell fraction (not recorded which). The CDR3 nucleotides read TGTGCCAGCAGCGTCTCGAGCGGGGGGGACGTTACGCAGTATTTT. Translation: CASSVSSGGDVTQYF.